This TCR beta chain came from a study of PD-1 blockade in classical Hodgkin lymphoma. Only in-frame clones appear in the TCRdb table, and some are missing; sequencing was by immunoSEQ multiplex PCR. Among about 47,000 clones, around 90% were seen once, and the ten largest hold roughly 5.3%. General study results and limits: Possibly reflecting disease activity or prior therapy, repertoire differences have causes that remain undefined. Compared with healthy donors, newly diagnosed patients reportedly showed lower baseline TCR diversity.

As for time point: newly diagnosed, previously untreated cHL patient sample. Investigators turned to newly diagnosed, untreated classical Hodgkin lymphoma PBMCs for comparison. This clone was counted a single time. What it recognizes is unknown. The length of the CDR3 is 17 residues. V gave up 10 bases and J gave up 0 bases, with 22 bases separating them. The germline gives CDR1 LNHDA, CDR2 SQIVND (reference sequence). This chain joins TRBV19 and TRBJ1-5, with TRBD1 as a possible D gene (6 bases). Sequenced material: peripheral blood mononuclear cells (PBMCs). This receptor was taken from a human donor with classical Hodgkin lymphoma. The CDR3 DNA reads as TGTGCCACTACAGAGGACAGCGGAATTTATAGCAATCAGCCCCAGCATTTT. It yields the protein CATTEDSGIYSNQPQHF.